The 14 T cell receptor beta chains below all came from one sample that was sequenced in a study of T-cell memory formation after mild COVID-19. One entry per CDR3 protein results from TCRdb running MiXCR on the 5' RACE reads. The data hold some 150,000 distinct CDR3 sequences, with about 6.1% observed a single time. The specimen sequenced was PBMCs or a T cell subset sorted from them (not recorded which). These receptors originate from an adult woman who had mild COVID-19 (a few samples of this study predate the infection). Cell type and time point are not known.

Only a few counts were recorded for this clonotype. V gene TRBV29-1 combines with J gene TRBJ2-7, with D perhaps TRBD1 or TRBD2 (5 bases each). From germline, CDR1 is SQVTM and CDR2 ANQGSEA. The length of the CDR3 is 12 residues. Trimming shortened V by 5 bases and J by 2 bases, and 10 bases separated the two germline ends. Written as DNA, the CDR3 is TGCAGCGTTTATCAGGGAGCCTACGAGCAGTACTTC. Protein: CSVYQGAYEQYF.

This clonotype has only a few counts. This sequence joins TRBV6-5 and TRBJ1-5, with no clear D. CDR3 length: 16 residues. V was trimmed by 0 bases and J by 11 bases, leaving 20 bases between them. Germline CDR1 is MNHEY and CDR2 is SVGAGI. The CDR3 region is CASSYSKVGTDQAQHF. CDR3 sequence (DNA): TGTGCCAGCAGTTACTCGAAGGTCGGCACGGACCAGGCCCAGCATTTT.

This clonotype occurred a few times. The chain is built from TRBV6-5 and TRBJ1-2; D remains unclear. Germline-derived CDR1 and CDR2 are MNHEY and SVGAGI. The CDR3 totals 12 residues. V was shortened by 8 bases and J by 8 bases, with 15 bases between the two germline ends. The CDR3 sequence is CASGFSPRGYTF. The CDR3 nucleotides read TGTGCCAGCGGATTCTCCCCAAGGGGCTACACCTTC.

In its sample, this clonotype was seen many times. The chain carries TRBV5-1 and TRBJ2-5; no definite D call. The CDR3 totals 17 residues. V was pared by 0 bases and J by 1 base, with 16 bases between. From germline, CDR1 is SGHRS and CDR2 YFSETQ. CDR3 protein: CASSLAGNSRGQETQYF. CDR3 DNA sequence: TGCGCCAGCAGCTTGGCTGGGAATTCCCGCGGCCAAGAGACCCAGTACTTC.

This clonotype was recorded a few times. The chain employs TRBV15 and TRBJ1-2, with 7 bases lining up with TRBD1. Trimming took 2 bases from V and 4 from J; bases not matched to a gene: 10. Germline CDR1 reads LNHNV; CDR2 reads YYDKDF (reference sequence). The CDR3 runs 16 residues. CDR3: CATSRPPPTGTYGYTF. The CDR3 DNA reads as TGTGCCACCAGCAGACCCCCACCGACAGGGACCTATGGCTACACCTTC.

This clonotype occurred many times. The chain links TRBV12-3 or TRBV12-4 to TRBJ2-3; possibly TRBD1 or TRBD2 for D (5 bases each). V lost 7 bases and J 0 bases, leaving 11 bases between the germline ends. There are 14 residues in the CDR3. The CDR3 loop is CASTRGPSTDTQYF. DNA for the CDR3: TGTGCCAGCACTCGGGGACCTAGCACAGATACGCAGTATTTT.

The sample holds a few counts of this clonotype. The V gene is TRBV3-1, the J gene TRBJ1-1, with D unresolved. The CDR3 consists of 16 residues. Trimming took off 4 bases at V and 5 bases at J, with 20 bases between the two ends. CDR1 is LGHDT, CDR2 YNNKEL, per germline (reference sequence). The CDR3 nucleotides are TGTGCCAGCAGCCCAAAGATCCAGCCCCGTCGGACTGAAGCTTTCTTT. Amino acids: CASSPKIQPRRTEAFF.

This clonotype was recorded many times. The V call is TRBV5-1, the J call TRBJ1-2, with D possibly being TRBD1 (6 bases). CDR3 length: 15 residues. CDR1 and CDR2 from the germline V gene are SGHRS and YFSETQ. V dropped 0 bases and J dropped 0 bases, with 9 bases sitting between them. CDR3: CASSLGGTTNYGYTF. As DNA, the CDR3 is TGCGCCAGCAGCTTGGGCGGGACAACTAACTATGGCTACACCTTC.

The table lists this clonotype with many counts. V is TRBV7-2 and J is TRBJ2-7; TRBD2 is a possible D gene (6 bases). The CDR3 runs to 17 residues. V was shortened by 3 bases and J by 0 bases, with 18 bases between the two germline ends. Germline loops: CDR1 SGHTA, CDR2 FQGNSA. For the CDR3, the DNA is TGTGCCAGCAGCTTTAGCCCAGGGAGGTGGGGCTCCTACGAGCAGTACTTC. Translation: CASSFSPGRWGSYEQYF. The full variable domain, in which reference TRBV7-2 and TRBJ2-7 provide the parts outside the CDR3, is GAGVSQSPSNKVTEKGKDVELRCDPISGHTALYWYRQSLGQGLEFLIYFQGNSAPDKSGLPSDRFSAERTGGSVSTLTIQRTQQEDSAVYLCASSFSPGRWGSYEQYFGPGTRLTVT.

This clonotype was detected many times. The chain combines TRBV15 with TRBJ1-4; 7 bases are shared with TRBD1. The germline V gene encodes CDR1 LNHNV and CDR2 YYDKDF (reference sequence). This CDR3 region has 17 residues. Trimming removed 4 bases from V and 6 bases from J; junction bases left unmatched: 14. The CDR3 sequence: CATSINPTGNSHEKLFF. The CDR3 DNA sequence: TGTGCCACCAGCATAAATCCGACAGGGAACAGCCATGAAAAACTGTTTTTT.

In its sample, this clonotype was seen a few times. The chain uses TRBV18 and TRBJ2-7; D call uncertain. CDR3 length: 17 amino acids. The V and J ends lost 1 base and 2 bases respectively, with 18 bases between them. The germline gives CDR1 KGHSH, CDR2 LQKENI. The DNA for the CDR3 is TGTGCCAGCTCACCACTTCAACGTTCAGCCCTTGCCTACGAGCAGTACTTC. This gives the protein CASSPLQRSALAYEQYF.

The CDR3 DNA is TGCGCCAGCAGCCCAGGACAGGCTGGGGCCAACGTCCTGACTTTC. Translating it yields CASSPGQAGANVLTF. The genes are TRBV4-3 and TRBJ2-6, with 7 bases lining up with TRBD1. V lost 4 bases and J lost 2; bases outside the gene matches: 2. The germline V gene has CDR1 LGHNA and CDR2 YSLEER. The CDR3 is 15 residues long.

This clonotype was found many times. The gene calls are TRBV7-2 and TRBJ1-3; D may be TRBD1 (5 bases). Germline CDR1 is SGHTA and CDR2 is FQGNSA. The ends were cut back, 1 base at V and 5 bases at J, with 12 bases in the middle. This CDR3 contains 15 residues. CDR3 residues: CASSLETVGRNTIYF. The CDR3 DNA reads as TGTGCCAGCAGCTTAGAGACAGTCGGACGAAACACCATATATTTT.

The rearrangement joins TRBV19 to TRBJ2-1; 9 positions agree with TRBD2. Germline assignment: CDR1 LNHDA and CDR2 SQIVND (reference sequence). The CDR3 sequence is 14 residues long. V trimming: 3 bases; J trimming: 4 bases; junction bases outside the gene matches: 1. The CDR3 region has the DNA TGTGCCAGTAGTATGCGGGAGGGGTACAATGAGCAGTTCTTC. This translates into CASSMREGYNEQFF.